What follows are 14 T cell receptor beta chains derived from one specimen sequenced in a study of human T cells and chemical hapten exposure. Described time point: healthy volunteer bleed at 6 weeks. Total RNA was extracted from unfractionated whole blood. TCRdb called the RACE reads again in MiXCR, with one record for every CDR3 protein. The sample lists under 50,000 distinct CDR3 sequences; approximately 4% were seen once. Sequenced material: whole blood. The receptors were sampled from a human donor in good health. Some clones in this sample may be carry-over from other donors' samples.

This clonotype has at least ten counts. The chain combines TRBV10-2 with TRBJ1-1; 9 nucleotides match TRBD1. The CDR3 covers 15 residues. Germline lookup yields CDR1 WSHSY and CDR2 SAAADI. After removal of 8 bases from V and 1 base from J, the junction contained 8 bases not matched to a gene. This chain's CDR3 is CASVGTGRWNTEAFF. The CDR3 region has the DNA TGCGCCAGCGTCGGGACAGGGAGATGGAACACTGAAGCTTTCTTT.

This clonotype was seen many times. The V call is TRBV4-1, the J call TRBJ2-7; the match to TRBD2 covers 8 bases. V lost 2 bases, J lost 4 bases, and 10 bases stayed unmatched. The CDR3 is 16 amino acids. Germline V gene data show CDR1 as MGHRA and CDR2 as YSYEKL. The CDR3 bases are TGCGCCAGCAGCCAACGTCAGACTAGCGAGGGTTACGAGCAGTACTTC. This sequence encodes CASSQRQTSEGYEQYF.

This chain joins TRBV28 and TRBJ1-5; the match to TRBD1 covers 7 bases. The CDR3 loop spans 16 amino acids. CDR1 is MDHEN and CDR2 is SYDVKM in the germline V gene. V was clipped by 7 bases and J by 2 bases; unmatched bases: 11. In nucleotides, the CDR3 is TGTGCCAGCAACCCCATGAAGGGGGCAGGCAATCAGCCCCAGCATTTT. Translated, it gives CASNPMKGAGNQPQHF.

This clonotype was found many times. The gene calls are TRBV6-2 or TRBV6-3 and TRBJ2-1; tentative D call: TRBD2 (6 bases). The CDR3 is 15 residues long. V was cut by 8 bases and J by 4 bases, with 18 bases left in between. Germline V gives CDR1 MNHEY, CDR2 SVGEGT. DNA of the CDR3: TGTGCCAGCGCACGGGAGAAGCCCTCGTACAATGAGCAGTTCTTC. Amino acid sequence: CASAREKPSYNEQFF.

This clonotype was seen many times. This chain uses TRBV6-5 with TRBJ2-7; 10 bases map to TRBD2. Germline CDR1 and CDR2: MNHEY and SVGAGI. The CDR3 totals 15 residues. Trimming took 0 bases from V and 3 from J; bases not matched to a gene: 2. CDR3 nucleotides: TGTGCCAGCAGTTACTCGAGGACTAGCGGCTACGAGCAGTACTTC. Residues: CASSYSRTSGYEQYF.

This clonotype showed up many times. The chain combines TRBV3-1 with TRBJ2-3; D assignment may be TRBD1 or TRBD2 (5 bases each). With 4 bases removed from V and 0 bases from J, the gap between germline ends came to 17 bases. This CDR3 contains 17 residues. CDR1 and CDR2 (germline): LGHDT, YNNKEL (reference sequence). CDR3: CASSRDHKGISTDTQYF. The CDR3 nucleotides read TGTGCCAGCAGCCGGGACCATAAGGGGATTAGCACAGATACGCAGTATTTT.

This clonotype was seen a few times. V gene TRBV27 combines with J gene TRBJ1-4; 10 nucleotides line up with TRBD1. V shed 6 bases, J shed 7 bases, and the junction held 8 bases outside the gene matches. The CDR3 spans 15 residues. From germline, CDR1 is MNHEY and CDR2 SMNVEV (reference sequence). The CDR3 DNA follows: TGTGCCAGCAGCCCAGACAGGGGGCGGGGTGAAAAACTGTTTTTT. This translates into CASSPDRGRGEKLFF.

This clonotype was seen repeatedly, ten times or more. DNA for the CDR3: TGTGCCAGCACGGGACAGGGGTCGGCGGGAGAACTGTTTTTT. Amino acid sequence: CASTGQGSAGELFF. The V call is TRBV6-5, the J call TRBJ1-4; 10 positions agree with TRBD1. Unmatched junction bases numbered 11, after V lost 7 bases and J lost 12 bases. The germline CDR1 and CDR2 sequences are MNHEY and SVGAGI. The CDR3 extends over 14 amino acids.

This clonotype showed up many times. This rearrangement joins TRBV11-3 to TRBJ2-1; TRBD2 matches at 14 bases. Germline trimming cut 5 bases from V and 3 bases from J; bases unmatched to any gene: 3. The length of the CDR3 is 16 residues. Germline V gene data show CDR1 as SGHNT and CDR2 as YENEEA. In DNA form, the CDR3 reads TGTGCCAGCAGCCGGACTAGCGGGAGGTACTACAATGAGCAGTTCTTC. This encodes CASSRTSGRYYNEQFF.

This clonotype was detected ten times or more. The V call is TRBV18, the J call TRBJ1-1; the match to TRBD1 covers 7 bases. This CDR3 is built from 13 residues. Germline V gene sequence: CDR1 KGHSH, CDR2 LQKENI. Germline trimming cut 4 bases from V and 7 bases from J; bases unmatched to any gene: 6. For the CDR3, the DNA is TGTGCCAGCTCACGCCCCGGGGACAGTGAAGCTTTCTTT. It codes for CASSRPGDSEAFF.

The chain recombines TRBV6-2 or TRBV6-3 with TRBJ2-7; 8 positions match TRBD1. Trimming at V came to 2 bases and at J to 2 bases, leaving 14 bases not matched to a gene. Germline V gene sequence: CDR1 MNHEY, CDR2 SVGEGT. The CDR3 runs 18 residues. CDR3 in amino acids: CASSYPSGQGARTYEQYF. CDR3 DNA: TGTGCCAGCAGTTACCCATCCGGGCAGGGGGCAAGAACCTACGAGCAGTACTTC.

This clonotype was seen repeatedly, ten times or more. CDR3: CASSLSGTTETQYF. In DNA form, the CDR3 reads TGTGCCAGCAGTTTATCCGGGACTACGGAGACCCAGTACTTC. This chain uses TRBV28 with TRBJ2-5, with 7 bases lining up with TRBD2. Germline trimming cut 1 base from V and 5 bases from J; bases unmatched to any gene: 4. CDR1 MDHEN and CDR2 SYDVKM come from the germline V gene. This CDR3 has 14 amino acids.

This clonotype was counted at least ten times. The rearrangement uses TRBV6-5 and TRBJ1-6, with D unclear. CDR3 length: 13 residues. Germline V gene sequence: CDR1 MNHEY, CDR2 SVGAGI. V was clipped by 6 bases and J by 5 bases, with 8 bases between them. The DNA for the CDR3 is TGTGCCAGCAGCCGCACTAATAATTCACCCCTCCACTTT. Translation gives CASSRTNNSPLHF.

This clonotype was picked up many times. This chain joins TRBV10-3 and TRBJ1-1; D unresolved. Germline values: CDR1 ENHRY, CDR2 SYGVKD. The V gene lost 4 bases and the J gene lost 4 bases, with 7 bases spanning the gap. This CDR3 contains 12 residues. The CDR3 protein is CAISGPGTEAFF. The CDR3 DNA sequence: TGTGCCATCAGTGGCCCGGGCACTGAAGCTTTCTTT.